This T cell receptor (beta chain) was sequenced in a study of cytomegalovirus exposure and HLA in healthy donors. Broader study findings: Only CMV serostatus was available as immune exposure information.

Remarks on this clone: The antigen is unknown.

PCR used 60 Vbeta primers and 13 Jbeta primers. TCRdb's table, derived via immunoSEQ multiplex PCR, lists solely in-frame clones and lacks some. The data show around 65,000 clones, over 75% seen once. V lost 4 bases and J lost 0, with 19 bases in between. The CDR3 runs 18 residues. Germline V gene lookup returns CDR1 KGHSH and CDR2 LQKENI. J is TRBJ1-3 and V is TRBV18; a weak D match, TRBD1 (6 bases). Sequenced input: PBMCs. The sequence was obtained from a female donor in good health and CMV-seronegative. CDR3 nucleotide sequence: TGTGCCAGCTCACAAGACAGGACTGGCTTGGGCTCTGGAAACACCATATATTTT. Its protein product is CASSQDRTGLGSGNTIYF. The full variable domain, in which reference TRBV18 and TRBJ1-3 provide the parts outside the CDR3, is NAGVMQNPRHLVRRRGQEARLRCSPMKGHSHVYWYRQLPEEGLKFMVYLQKENIIDESGMPKERFSAEFPKEGPSILRIQQVVRGDSAAYFCASSQDRTGLGSGNTIYFGEGSWLTVV.